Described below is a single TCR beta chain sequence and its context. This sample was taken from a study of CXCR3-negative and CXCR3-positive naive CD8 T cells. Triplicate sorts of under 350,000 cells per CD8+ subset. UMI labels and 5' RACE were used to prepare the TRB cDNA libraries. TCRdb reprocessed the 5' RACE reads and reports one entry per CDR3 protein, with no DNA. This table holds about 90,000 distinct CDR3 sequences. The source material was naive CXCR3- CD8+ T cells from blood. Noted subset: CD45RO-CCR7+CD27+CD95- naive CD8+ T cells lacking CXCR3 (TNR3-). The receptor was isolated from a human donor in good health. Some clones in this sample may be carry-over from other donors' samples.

CDR3 sequence: CASSYGSVPEQFF. The genes are TRBV6-2 or TRBV6-3 and TRBJ2-1; lacking DNA, the TRBD1 call made by TCRdb goes unchecked. The CDR3 has 13 amino acids. CDR1 is MNHEY, CDR2 SVGEGT, per germline.